Below, 25 T cell receptor beta chains from the same sample are listed, as sequenced in a study of identical twins. TCRdb passed the 5' RACE reads through MiXCR, listing each CDR3 protein once. The sample consists of 200,000 to 250,000 distinct CDR3 sequences, about 14% of them appearing once. Material: memory (CD45RO+) T cells sorted from blood. The receptor set was obtained from a woman in her late teens or twenties in good health.

By proportion, this clonotype is medium-sized. V gene TRBV14 combines with J gene TRBJ1-6; 9 positions match TRBD1. After removal of 5 bases from V and 10 bases from J, the junction contained 9 bases not matched to a gene. The CDR3 sequence is 15 residues long. CDR1 is SGHDN, CDR2 FVKESK, per germline. DNA of the CDR3: TGTGCCAGCAGCATAGGACAGGGGTTTGGGTCACCCCTCCACTTT. Its protein is CASSIGQGFGSPLHF.

The sample holds a few counts of this clonotype. The gene calls are TRBV15 and TRBJ2-7; D gene unclear. The CDR3 contains 12 residues. V lost 5 bases, J lost 6 bases, and 11 bases lay in between. In germline, CDR1 is LNHNV, CDR2 YYDKDF (reference sequence). DNA for the CDR3: TGTGCCACCAGCCGGAGTAAATCCGAGCAGTACTTC. Translation gives CATSRSKSEQYF.

This clonotype was counted many times. The genes are TRBV6-1 and TRBJ1-2; tentatively, D is TRBD1 (5 bases). The CDR3 extends over 15 amino acids. With 8 bases removed from V and 7 bases from J, the gap between germline ends came to 23 bases. Germline-derived CDR1 and CDR2 are MNHNS and SASEGT. In nucleotides, the CDR3 is TGTGCCAGCGCCCGGGATGAAACAAATAGGGGTGGCTACACCTTC. It yields the protein CASARDETNRGGYTF.

This clonotype appeared a few times. The chain links TRBV6-6 to TRBJ2-3, with unresolved D. Germline CDR1 and CDR2: MNHNY and SVGAGI (reference sequence). The CDR3 loop spans 12 amino acids. Trimming cost V 7 bases and J 3 bases, with 8 bases left between them. CDR3 loop: CASTTGTDTQYF. In DNA form, the CDR3 reads TGTGCCAGCACGACCGGTACAGATACGCAGTATTTT.

This clonotype came up a few times. The V and J genes are TRBV7-9 and TRBJ1-2, with unresolved D. The V gene lost 4 bases and the J gene lost 5 bases, with 14 bases spanning the gap. CDR1 is SEHNR, CDR2 FQNEAQ, per germline (reference sequence). This CDR3 is built from 14 residues. The CDR3 DNA sequence: TGTGCCAGCAGCTCCGTAACGAGGCTGTATGGCTACACCTTC. This gives the protein CASSSVTRLYGYTF.

Comments on this clonotype: A clone one base away is much larger, so this may be a read error. The chain is built from TRBV5-1 and TRBJ1-5; D gene uncertain. The CDR3 runs to 14 residues. CDR1 and CDR2 (germline): SGHRS, YFSETQ. CDR3 sequence reads: CASGLDGTNQPQHF. CDR3 nucleotides: TGCGCCAGCGGCTTGGACGGTACCAATCAGCCCCAGCATTTT.

This clonotype was counted between two and nine times. This chain uses TRBV12-3 or TRBV12-4 with TRBJ2-5; TRBD1 agrees at 9 bases. The CDR3 covers 15 residues. Trimming took 6 bases from V and 4 from J; bases not matched to a gene: 9. CDR3 region: CASSPTSTGGETQYF. The CDR3 DNA reads as TGTGCCAGCAGCCCCACTTCGACAGGGGGAGAGACCCAGTACTTC.

This clonotype was counted at least ten times. The chain combines TRBV7-9 with TRBJ2-3; 9 bases agree with TRBD2. The V gene end was trimmed by 3 bases and the J gene end by 4 bases; junction bases not matched to a gene: 8. Germline V CDR1 and CDR2: SEHNR, FQNEAQ (reference sequence). The CDR3 extends over 16 amino acids. The CDR3 reads CASSFIGGGAADTQYF. The DNA for the CDR3 is TGTGCCAGCAGCTTCATCGGCGGGGGGGCGGCAGATACGCAGTATTTT. Full variable domain (outside the CDR3, taken from reference TRBV7-9 and TRBJ2-3): DTGVSQNPRHKITKRGQNVTFRCDPISEHNRLYWYRQTLGQGPEFLTYFQNEAQLEKSRLLSDRFSAERPKGSFSTLEIQRTEQGDSAMYLCASSFIGGGAADTQYFGPGTRLTVL.

The table lists this clonotype with a few counts. This chain links TRBV7-2 with TRBJ1-1; maybe TRBD1 (6 bases). The CDR3 loop spans 14 amino acids. Germline V CDR1 and CDR2: SGHTA, FQGNSA. Trimming shortened V by 8 bases and J by 0 bases, and 13 bases separated the two germline ends. CDR3 in DNA: TGTGCCAGCTGGGGGGGGGGCATGAACACTGAAGCTTTCTTT. Its translation: CASWGGGMNTEAFF.

This clonotype was observed at least ten times. The rearrangement joins TRBV9 to TRBJ2-4; D is tentatively TRBD1 or TRBD2 (5 bases each). Germline V lookup: CDR1 SGDLS, CDR2 YYNGEE. The CDR3 is 14 amino acids. V lost 3 bases and J lost 1, with 8 bases in between. CDR3 loop: CASSGEGAKNIQYF. CDR3 coding DNA: TGTGCCAGCAGCGGAGAGGGGGCCAAAAACATTCAGTACTTC.

Only a few counts were recorded for this clonotype. The V gene is TRBV5-1, the J gene TRBJ1-4, with D maybe TRBD1 (5 bases). V shed 0 bases and J shed 6 bases, with 12 bases lying between them. The CDR3 totals 15 residues. Germline CDR1 is SGHRS and CDR2 is YFSETQ. CDR3 sequence (DNA): TGCGCCAGCAGCTTGGTAGTAGGGGCGGATGAAAAACTGTTTTTT. It translates to CASSLVVGADEKLFF.

This clonotype was recorded a few times. The chain uses TRBV7-2 and TRBJ2-3; 11 bases match TRBD2. V dropped 5 bases and J dropped 6; count of bases not matched to a gene: 4. The CDR3 extends over 14 amino acids. The V gene's germline CDR1 is SGHTA and CDR2 FQGNSA. In nucleotides, the CDR3 is TGTGCCAGCAGCCTTACTAGCGGGAGCGATACGCAGTATTTT. Encoded protein: CASSLTSGSDTQYF.

Only a few counts were recorded for this clonotype. This chain joins TRBV27 and TRBJ2-7, with 9 bases that match TRBD1. The ends lost 8 bases at V and 7 bases at J; junction bases unmatched: 12. The CDR3 covers 14 residues. The germline gives CDR1 MNHEY, CDR2 SMNVEV (reference sequence). Here the CDR3 reads CASARWTGAGEQYF. The CDR3 nucleotides read TGTGCCAGCGCCAGGTGGACAGGGGCAGGGGAGCAGTACTTC.

This clonotype showed up just a few times. This sequence joins TRBV11-1 and TRBJ2-4, with D possibly TRBD1 on 6 matching bases. Germline V gene lookup returns CDR1 SGHAT and CDR2 FQDESV (reference sequence). V was trimmed by 3 bases and J by 0 bases, leaving 21 bases between them. The CDR3 extends over 19 amino acids. This CDR3 reads CASSFFLGTNKLAKNIQYF. DNA for the CDR3: TGTGCCAGCAGCTTTTTTCTCGGGACAAACAAACTAGCCAAAAACATTCAGTACTTC.

This clonotype was seen ten or more times. This chain connects TRBV9 to TRBJ1-6; D remains unclear. Germline V gene lookup returns CDR1 SGDLS and CDR2 YYNGEE. This CDR3 has 15 amino acids. V lost 4 bases to trimming and J lost 6 bases, with 14 bases between them. CDR3 in amino acids: CASSITGVVNSPLHF. CDR3 nucleotides: TGTGCCAGCAGCATAACCGGGGTTGTTAATTCACCCCTCCACTTT.

This clonotype has a handful of counts. The V and J genes are TRBV20-1 and TRBJ2-7, with 9 nucleotides matching TRBD1. The length of the CDR3 is 13 residues. Trimming at V came to 2 bases and at J to 2 bases, leaving 1 base not matched to a gene. Germline V gives CDR1 DFQATT, CDR2 SNEGSKA (reference sequence). The DNA of the CDR3 is TGCAGTGCTAGAAGGGACAGGGCCTACGAGCAGTACTTC. Amino acids: CSARRDRAYEQYF.

The genes are TRBV20-1 and TRBJ1-3; no definite D call. This CDR3 comprises 14 residues. Deletions cut 0 bases from V and 0 bases from J, with 6 bases between. Germline V gives CDR1 DFQATT, CDR2 SNEGSKA (reference sequence). Here the CDR3 DNA reads TGCAGTGCTAGAGACAGAATCTCTGGAAACACCATATATTTT. Translated, it gives CSARDRISGNTIYF.

The CDR3: CASSPRAGGLTEAFF. As DNA, the CDR3 is TGTGCCAGCAGCCCGCGGGCGGGTGGTCTCACTGAAGCTTTCTTT. The chain couples TRBV27 to TRBJ1-1, with D hard to call. There are 15 residues in the CDR3. Trimming pared 6 bases from V and 4 bases from J, leaving 18 bases between. The germline V gene encodes CDR1 MNHEY and CDR2 SMNVEV (reference sequence).

This chain joins TRBV6-2 or TRBV6-3 and TRBJ1-1; D ambiguous. The CDR3 contains 14 residues. Trimming shortened V by 1 base and J by 6 bases, and 12 bases separated the two germline ends. The germline gives CDR1 MNHEY, CDR2 SVGEGT. The CDR3 region is CASSYFTGSAEAFF. CDR3 DNA sequence: TGTGCCAGCAGTTACTTTACGGGAAGTGCTGAAGCTTTCTTT.

This clonotype came up a few times. The V and J genes are TRBV7-6 and TRBJ2-1, with D perhaps TRBD1 (6 bases). V lost 5 bases and J 7 bases, leaving 18 bases between the germline ends. CDR1 is SGHVS and CDR2 is FNYEAQ in the germline V gene. This CDR3 has 15 amino acids. The CDR3 reads CASSKGTSTGNEQFF. DNA for the CDR3: TGTGCCAGCAGCAAAGGGACATCCACGGGGAATGAGCAGTTCTTC.

There are many counts of this clonotype. The V call is TRBV12-3 or TRBV12-4, the J call TRBJ1-2, with D tentatively TRBD1 (6 bases). The ends were cut back, 10 bases at V and 3 bases at J, with 9 bases in the middle. The CDR3 contains 11 residues. The CDR3 reads CATGTYYGYTF. In DNA, the CDR3 is TGTGCCACCGGGACATACTATGGCTACACCTTC.

This chain connects TRBV3-1 to TRBJ2-3; tentatively, D is TRBD1 or TRBD2 (5 bases each). CDR1 is LGHDT, CDR2 YNNKEL, per germline (reference sequence). The CDR3 contains 15 residues. Trimming stripped 3 bases from V and 4 bases from J, with 14 bases between. The CDR3 sequence: CASSHRGVGADTQYF. The CDR3 coding sequence is TGTGCCAGCAGCCATCGCGGAGTGGGGGCAGATACGCAGTATTTT.

In its sample, this clonotype was seen many times. The chain joins TRBV12-3 or TRBV12-4 to TRBJ1-6; possible D gene TRBD1, 6 bases. Between the trimmed V and J ends, which lost 3 bases and 10 bases, there was a span of 13 bases. The CDR3 totals 14 residues. CDR3 amino acids: CASSLGQGRSPLHF. In DNA, the CDR3 is TGTGCCAGCAGTTTGGGGCAGGGGCGGTCACCCCTCCACTTT.

This chain connects TRBV7-7 to TRBJ2-5, with a weak D call TRBD2 (5 bases). V was trimmed by 1 base and J by 7 bases, leaving 10 bases between them. This CDR3 has 13 amino acids. The V gene's germline CDR1 is SSHAT and CDR2 FNYEAQ (reference sequence). The CDR3 region has the DNA TGTGCCAGCAGCTTAGGCGGAGAGGGGACCCAGTACTTC. Residues: CASSLGGEGTQYF.

This chain uses TRBV7-9 with TRBJ2-1; 9 nucleotides agree with TRBD2. V shed 4 bases and J 8 bases; nucleotides not matched to a gene: 9. This CDR3 is 15 amino acids long. Germline loops: CDR1 SEHNR, CDR2 FQNEAQ (reference sequence). This CDR3 is CASSSGLASWDEQFF. The DNA for the CDR3 is TGTGCCAGCAGCTCCGGACTAGCGTCTTGGGATGAGCAGTTCTTC.